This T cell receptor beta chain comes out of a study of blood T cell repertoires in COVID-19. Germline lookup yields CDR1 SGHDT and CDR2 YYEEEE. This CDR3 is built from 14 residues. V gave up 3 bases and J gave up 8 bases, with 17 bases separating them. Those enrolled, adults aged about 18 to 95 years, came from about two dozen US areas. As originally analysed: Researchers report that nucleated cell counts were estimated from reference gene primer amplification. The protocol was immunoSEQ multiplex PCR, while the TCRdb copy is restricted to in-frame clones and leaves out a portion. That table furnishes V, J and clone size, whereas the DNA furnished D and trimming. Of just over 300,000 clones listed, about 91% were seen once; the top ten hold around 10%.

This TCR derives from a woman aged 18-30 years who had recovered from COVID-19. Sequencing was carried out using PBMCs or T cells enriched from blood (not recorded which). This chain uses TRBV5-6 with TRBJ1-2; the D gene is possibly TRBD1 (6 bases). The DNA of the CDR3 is TGTGCCAGCAGCTCTCCGGGGGGCCCGACGGGCTACACCTTC. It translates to CASSSPGGPTGYTF.